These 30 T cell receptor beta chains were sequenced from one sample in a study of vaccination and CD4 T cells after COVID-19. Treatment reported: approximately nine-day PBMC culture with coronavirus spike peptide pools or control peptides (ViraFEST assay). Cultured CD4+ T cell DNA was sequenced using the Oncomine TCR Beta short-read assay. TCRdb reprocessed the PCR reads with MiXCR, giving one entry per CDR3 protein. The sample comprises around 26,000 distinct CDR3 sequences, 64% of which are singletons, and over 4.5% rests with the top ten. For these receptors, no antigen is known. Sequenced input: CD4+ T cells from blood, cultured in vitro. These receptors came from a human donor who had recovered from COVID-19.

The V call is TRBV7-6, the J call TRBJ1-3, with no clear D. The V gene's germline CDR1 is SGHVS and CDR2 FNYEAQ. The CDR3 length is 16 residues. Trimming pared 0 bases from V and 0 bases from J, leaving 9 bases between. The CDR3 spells CASSLASGLSGNTIYF. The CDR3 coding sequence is TGTGCCAGCAGCTTAGCGTCAGGCCTCTCTGGAAACACCATATATTTT.

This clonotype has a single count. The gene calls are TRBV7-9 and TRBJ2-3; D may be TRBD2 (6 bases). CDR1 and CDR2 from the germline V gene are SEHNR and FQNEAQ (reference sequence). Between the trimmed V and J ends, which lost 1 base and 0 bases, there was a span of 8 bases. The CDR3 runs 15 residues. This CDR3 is CASSLDGTSTDTQYF. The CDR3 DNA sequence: TGTGCCAGCAGCTTAGACGGGACTAGCACAGATACGCAGTATTTT.

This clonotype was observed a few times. CDR3 coding DNA: TGCAGTGCTCGCGGACAGAACTATGGCTACACCTTC. As protein: CSARGQNYGYTF. The J gene is TRBJ1-2, the V gene TRBV20-1; D may be TRBD1 (6 bases). Germline V CDR1 and CDR2: DFQATT, SNEGSKA (reference sequence). CDR3 size: 12 residues. V was trimmed by 5 bases and J by 2 bases, leaving 9 bases between them.

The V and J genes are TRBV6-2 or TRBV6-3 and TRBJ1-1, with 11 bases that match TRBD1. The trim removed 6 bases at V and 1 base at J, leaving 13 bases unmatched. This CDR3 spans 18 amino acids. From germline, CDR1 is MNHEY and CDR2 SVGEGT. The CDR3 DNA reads TGTGCCAGCAGGGTCCCTCGGACAGGGGGCTCGGGGAACACTGAAGCTTTCTTT. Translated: CASRVPRTGGSGNTEAFF.

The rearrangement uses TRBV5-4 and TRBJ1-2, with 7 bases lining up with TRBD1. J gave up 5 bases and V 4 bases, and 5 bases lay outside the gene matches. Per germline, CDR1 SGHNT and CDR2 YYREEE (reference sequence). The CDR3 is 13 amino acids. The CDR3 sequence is CASSSGTVYGYTF. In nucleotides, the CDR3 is TGTGCCAGCAGCAGCGGGACAGTTTATGGCTACACCTTC.

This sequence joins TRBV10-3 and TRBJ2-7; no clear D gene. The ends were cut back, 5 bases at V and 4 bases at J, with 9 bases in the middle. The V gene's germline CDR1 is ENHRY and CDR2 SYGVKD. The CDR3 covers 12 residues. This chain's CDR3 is CAISQKGYEQYF. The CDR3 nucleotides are TGTGCCATCAGTCAGAAGGGTTACGAGCAGTACTTC.

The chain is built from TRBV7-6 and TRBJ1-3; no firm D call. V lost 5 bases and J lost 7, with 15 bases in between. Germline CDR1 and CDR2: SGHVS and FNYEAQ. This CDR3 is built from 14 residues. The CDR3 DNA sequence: TGTGCCAGCAGCGTGACCCAAACGGGGAACACCATATATTTT. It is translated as CASSVTQTGNTIYF.

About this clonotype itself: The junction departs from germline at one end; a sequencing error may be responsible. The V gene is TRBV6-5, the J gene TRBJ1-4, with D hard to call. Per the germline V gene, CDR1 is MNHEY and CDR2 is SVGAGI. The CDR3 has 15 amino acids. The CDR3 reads CASRYRAATNEKLFF. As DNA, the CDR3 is TGTGCCAGCAGGTACCGAGCTGCAACTAACGAAAAACTGTTTTTT.

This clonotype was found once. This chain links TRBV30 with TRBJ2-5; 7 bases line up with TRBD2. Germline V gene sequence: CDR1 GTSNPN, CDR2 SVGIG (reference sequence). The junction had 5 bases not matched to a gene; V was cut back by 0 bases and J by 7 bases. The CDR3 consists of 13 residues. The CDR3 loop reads CAWSVRDYSTQYF. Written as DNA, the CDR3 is TGTGCCTGGAGTGTTAGGGACTACTCGACCCAGTACTTC.

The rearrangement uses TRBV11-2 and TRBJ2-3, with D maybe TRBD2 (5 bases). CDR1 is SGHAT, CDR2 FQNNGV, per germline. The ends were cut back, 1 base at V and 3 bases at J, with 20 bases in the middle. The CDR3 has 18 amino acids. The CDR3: CASSLGPTSGIRTDTQYF. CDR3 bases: TGTGCCAGCAGCTTAGGACCCACTAGTGGCATCCGAACAGATACGCAGTATTTT.

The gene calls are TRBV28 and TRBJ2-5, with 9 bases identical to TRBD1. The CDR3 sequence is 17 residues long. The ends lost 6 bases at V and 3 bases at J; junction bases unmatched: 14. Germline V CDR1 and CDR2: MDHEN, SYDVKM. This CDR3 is CASRLRAGGDREETQYF. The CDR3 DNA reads TGTGCCAGCAGACTGCGAGCCGGAGGGGACAGGGAAGAGACCCAGTACTTC.

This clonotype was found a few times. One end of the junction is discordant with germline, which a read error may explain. CDR3 region: CAGRENNSPLHF. In DNA form, the CDR3 reads TGTGCCGGCAGGGAAAATAACTCACCCCTCCACTTT. J is TRBJ1-6 and V is TRBV6-1; possible D gene TRBD1, 5 bases. Looked up from germline, CDR1 is MNHNS and CDR2 is SASEGT. CDR3 size: 12 residues.

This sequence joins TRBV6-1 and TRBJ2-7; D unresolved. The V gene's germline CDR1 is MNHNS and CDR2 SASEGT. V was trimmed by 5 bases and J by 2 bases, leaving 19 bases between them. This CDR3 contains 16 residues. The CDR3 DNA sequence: TGTGCCAGCAGTACATCACCTTGGACGGCAACCTACGAGCAGTACTTC. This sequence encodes CASSTSPWTATYEQYF.

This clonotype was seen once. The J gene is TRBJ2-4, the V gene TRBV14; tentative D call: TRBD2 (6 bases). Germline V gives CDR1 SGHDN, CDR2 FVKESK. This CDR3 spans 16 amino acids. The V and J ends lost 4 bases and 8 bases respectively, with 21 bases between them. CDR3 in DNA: TGTGCCAGCAGCCCTTTTCACGGGAGCGAGGGATACATTCAGTACTTC. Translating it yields CASSPFHGSEGYIQYF.

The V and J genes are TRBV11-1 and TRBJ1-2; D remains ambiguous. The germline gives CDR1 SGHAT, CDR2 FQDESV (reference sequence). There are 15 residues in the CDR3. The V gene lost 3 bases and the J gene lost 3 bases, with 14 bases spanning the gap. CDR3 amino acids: CASSFAVGPYYGYTF. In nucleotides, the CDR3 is TGTGCCAGCAGCTTTGCCGTGGGCCCCTACTATGGCTACACCTTC.

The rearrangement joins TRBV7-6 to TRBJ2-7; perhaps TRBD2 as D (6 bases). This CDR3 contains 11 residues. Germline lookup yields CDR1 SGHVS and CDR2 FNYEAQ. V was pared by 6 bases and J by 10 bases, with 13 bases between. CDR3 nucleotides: TGTGCCAGCAGTTTGGGAGGCCTACAGTACTTC. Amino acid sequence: CASSLGGLQYF.

This CDR3 is CATSGTADLDTQYF. As DNA, the CDR3 is TGTGCCACCAGCGGGACTGCTGATTTAGATACGCAGTATTTT. The chain combines TRBV24-1 with TRBJ2-3, with D possibly matching TRBD2 (6 bases). The CDR3 runs 14 residues. In germline, CDR1 is KGHDR, CDR2 SFDVKD. The V gene lost 7 bases and the J gene lost 5 bases, with 15 bases spanning the gap.

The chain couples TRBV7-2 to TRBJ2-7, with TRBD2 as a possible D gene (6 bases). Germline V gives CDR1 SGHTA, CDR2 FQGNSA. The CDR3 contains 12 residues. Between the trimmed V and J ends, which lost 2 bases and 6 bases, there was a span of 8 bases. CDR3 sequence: CASSLRAGEQYF. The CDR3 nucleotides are TGTGCCAGCAGCTTACGAGCGGGCGAGCAGTACTTC. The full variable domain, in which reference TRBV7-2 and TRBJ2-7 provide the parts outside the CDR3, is GAGVSQSPSNKVTEKGKDVELRCDPISGHTALYWYRQSLGQGLEFLIYFQGNSAPDKSGLPSDRFSAERTGGSVSTLTIQRTQQEDSAVYLCASSLRAGEQYFGPGTRLTVT.

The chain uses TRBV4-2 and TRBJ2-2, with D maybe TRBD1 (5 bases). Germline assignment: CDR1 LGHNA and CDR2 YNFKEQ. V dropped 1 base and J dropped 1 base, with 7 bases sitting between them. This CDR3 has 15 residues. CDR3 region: CASSQGDRNTGELFF. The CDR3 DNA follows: TGTGCCAGCAGCCAAGGTGACAGGAACACCGGGGAGCTGTTTTTT.

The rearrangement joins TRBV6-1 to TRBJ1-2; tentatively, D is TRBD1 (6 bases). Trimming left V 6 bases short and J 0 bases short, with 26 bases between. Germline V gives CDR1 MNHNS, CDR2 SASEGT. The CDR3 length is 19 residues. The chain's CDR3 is CASRESLGQSTSTNYGYTF. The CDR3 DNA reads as TGTGCCAGCAGAGAGTCCCTAGGACAGTCGACCTCCACTAACTATGGCTACACCTTC.

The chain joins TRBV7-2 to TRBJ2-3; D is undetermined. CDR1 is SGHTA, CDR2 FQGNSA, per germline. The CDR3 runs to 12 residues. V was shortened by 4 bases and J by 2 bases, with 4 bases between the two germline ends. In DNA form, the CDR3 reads TGTGCCAGCAGCTCTATCACAGATACGCAGTATTTT. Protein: CASSSITDTQYF.

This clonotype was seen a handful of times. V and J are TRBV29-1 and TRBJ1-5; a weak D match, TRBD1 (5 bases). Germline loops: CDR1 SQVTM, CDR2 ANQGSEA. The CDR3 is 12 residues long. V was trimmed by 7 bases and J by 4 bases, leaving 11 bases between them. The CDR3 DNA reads TGCAGCGGGGGTGACAGAAATCAGCCCCAGCATTTT. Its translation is CSGGDRNQPQHF.

The CDR3 DNA is TGTGCCAGCATAAAGAGGGCAGGCATCTACGAGCAGTACTTC. Translation gives CASIKRAGIYEQYF. V gene TRBV7-8 combines with J gene TRBJ2-7, with a possible D match to TRBD2 (5 bases). Trimming removed 7 bases from V and 3 bases from J, with 16 bases in between. Germline loops: CDR1 SGHVS, CDR2 FQNEAQ. The CDR3 covers 14 residues.

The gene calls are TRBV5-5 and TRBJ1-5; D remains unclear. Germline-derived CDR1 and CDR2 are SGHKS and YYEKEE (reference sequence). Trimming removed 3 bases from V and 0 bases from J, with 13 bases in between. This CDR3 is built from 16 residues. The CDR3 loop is CASSSESGYSNQPQHF. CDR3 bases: TGTGCCAGCAGCTCCGAGTCAGGCTATAGCAATCAGCCCCAGCATTTT.

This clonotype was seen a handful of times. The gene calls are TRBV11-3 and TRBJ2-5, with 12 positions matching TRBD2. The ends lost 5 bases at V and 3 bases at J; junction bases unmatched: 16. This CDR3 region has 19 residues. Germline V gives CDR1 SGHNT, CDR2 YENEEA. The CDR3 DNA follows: TGTGCCAGCAGCCACGATAGTCTAGCGGGAGGGCCGGAGAAAGAGACCCAGTACTTC. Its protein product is CASSHDSLAGGPEKETQYF. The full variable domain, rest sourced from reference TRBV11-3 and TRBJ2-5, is EAGVVQSPRYKIIEKKQPVAFWCNPISGHNTLYWYLQNLGQGPELLIRYENEEAVDDSQLPKDRFSAERLKGVDSTLKIQPAELGDSAVYLCASSHDSLAGGPEKETQYFGPGTRLLVL.

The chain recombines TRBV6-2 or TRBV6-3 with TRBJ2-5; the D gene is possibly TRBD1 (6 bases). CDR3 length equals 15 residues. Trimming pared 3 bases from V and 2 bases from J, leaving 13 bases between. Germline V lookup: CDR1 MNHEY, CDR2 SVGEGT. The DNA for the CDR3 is TGTGCCAGCAGTTATGGTGGGGGCCGACAAGAGACCCAGTACTTC. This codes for CASSYGGGRQETQYF.

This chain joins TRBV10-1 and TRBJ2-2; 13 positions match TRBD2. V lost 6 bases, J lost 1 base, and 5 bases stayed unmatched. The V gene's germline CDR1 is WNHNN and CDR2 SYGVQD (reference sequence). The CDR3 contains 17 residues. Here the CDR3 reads CASSRTSGSGNTGELFF. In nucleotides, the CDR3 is TGCGCCAGCAGCCGGACTAGCGGGAGCGGGAACACCGGGGAGCTGTTTTTT.

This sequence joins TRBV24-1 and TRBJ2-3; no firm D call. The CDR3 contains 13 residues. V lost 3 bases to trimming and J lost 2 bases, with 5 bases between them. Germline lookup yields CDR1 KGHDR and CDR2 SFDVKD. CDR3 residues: CATSDPNTDTQYF. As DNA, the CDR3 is TGTGCCACCAGTGATCCCAACACAGATACGCAGTATTTT.

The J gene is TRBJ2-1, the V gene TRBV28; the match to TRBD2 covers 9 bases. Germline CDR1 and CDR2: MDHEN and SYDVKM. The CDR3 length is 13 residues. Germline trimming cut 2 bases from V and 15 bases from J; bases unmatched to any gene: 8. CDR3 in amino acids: CASSLDLAAGGFF. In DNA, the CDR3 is TGTGCCAGCAGTTTAGACCTAGCAGCGGGGGGGTTCTTC.

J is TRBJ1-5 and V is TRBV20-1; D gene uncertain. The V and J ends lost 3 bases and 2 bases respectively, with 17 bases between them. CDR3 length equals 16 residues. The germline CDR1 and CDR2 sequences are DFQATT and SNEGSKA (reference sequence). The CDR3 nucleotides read TGCAGTGCTAGTTCCGGCGGACTTAGGGGCAATCAGCCCCAGCATTTT. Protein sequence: CSASSGGLRGNQPQHF.